This entry describes one T cell receptor beta chain. Clones were sequenced by immunoSEQ multiplex PCR, and TCRdb holds only the in-frame ones, with some missing. Of around 60,000 clones in the sample, over 55% were seen once. This entry belongs to a study of blood T cell repertoires in COVID-19. The sample taken for sequencing was peripheral blood. This TCR derives from a woman aged 70-85 years with COVID-19, enrolled during active disease.

CDR3 region: CAISAQGANSGNTIYF. Written as DNA, the CDR3 is TGTGCCATCAGTGCCCAGGGGGCGAACTCTGGAAACACCATATATTTT. The V and J genes are TRBV10-3 and TRBJ1-3, with 8 bases matching TRBD1. CDR3 length: 16 residues. Germline trimming cut 4 bases from V and 0 bases from J; bases unmatched to any gene: 5. CDR1 ENHRY and CDR2 SYGVKD come from the germline V gene.